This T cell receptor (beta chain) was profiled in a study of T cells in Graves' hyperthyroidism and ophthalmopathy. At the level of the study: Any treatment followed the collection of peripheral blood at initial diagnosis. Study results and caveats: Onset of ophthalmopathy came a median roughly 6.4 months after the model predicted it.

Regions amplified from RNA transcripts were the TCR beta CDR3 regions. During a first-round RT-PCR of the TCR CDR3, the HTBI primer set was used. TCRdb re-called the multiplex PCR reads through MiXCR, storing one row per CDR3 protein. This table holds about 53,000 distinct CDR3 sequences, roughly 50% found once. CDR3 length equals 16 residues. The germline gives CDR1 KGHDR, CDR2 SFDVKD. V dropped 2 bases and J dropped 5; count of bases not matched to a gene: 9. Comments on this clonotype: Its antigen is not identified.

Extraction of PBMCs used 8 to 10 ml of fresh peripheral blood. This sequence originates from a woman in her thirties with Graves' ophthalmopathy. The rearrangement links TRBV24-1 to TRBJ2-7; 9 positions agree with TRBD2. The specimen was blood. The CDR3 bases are TGTGCCACCAGTGATTCTATAGCGGGAGCGGGGGACGAGCAGTACTTC. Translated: CATSDSIAGAGDEQYF.